This T cell receptor beta chain was retrieved from a study of T-cell reconstitution after alpha-beta-depleted transplantation in children. Study conclusions and caveats: Some patients showed high day-60 TCRbeta diversity, which derived from surviving recipient T cells and thymic progenitors. There were reportedly several hundred expanded graft clones from which alpha-beta T cells came about two months after transplant. At one year after transplant, newly produced T cells mostly accounted for T-cell counts and diversity.

Germline values: CDR1 LGHNA, CDR2 YNFKEQ. The V and J ends lost 3 bases and 2 bases respectively, with 5 bases between them. The CDR3 spans 13 residues. The authors prepared the TCRbeta library with unique molecular identifiers. One entry per CDR3 protein, called by TCRdb with MiXCR from the PCR reads. The sample contains around 580,000 distinct CDR3 sequences, 20% to 25% of which appear only once. This clonotype was counted a few times. The antigen remains unidentified. Specimen: PBMCs, mostly from graft donor cells, collected 360 days after TCRalphabeta/CD19-depleted stem cell transplant. This chain links TRBV4-2 with TRBJ2-1; D uncertain. The receptor was isolated from a boy under two years old who had a stem cell transplant for acute myeloid leukemia, so the T cells may come from the graft donor. CDR3 protein: CASSHDPYNEQFF. Written as DNA, the CDR3 is TGTGCCAGCAGCCACGATCCCTACAATGAGCAGTTCTTC.